This paragraph covers one T cell receptor (beta chain) sequence. V lost 3 bases and J lost 4; bases outside the gene matches: 7. Germline V gives CDR1 MGHRA, CDR2 YSYEKL. The CDR3 has 16 amino acids. This specimen belongs to a study of shared clonotypes between healthy human individuals. Here immunoSEQ multiplex PCR was the method, and the copy in TCRdb shows in-frame clones only, minus some. The sample includes around 620,000 clones, 90% to 95% of them seen just once. CD8 cells classed as naive were CD45RO-negative and positively selected for CCR7, excluding terminally differentiated effector memory CD45RA+ cells.

The J gene is TRBJ2-1, the V gene TRBV4-1; 9 nucleotides match TRBD1. The source material was naive CD8+ T cells sorted from blood. The origin of this receptor is a woman under 40 in good health. The DNA for the CDR3 is TGCGCCAGCAGCCACTGGGACAGGGCAAAGTACAATGAGCAGTTCTTC. It encodes CASSHWDRAKYNEQFF.